This is a list of T cell receptor beta chains from one sample in a study of cytomegalovirus exposure and HLA in healthy donors. Sequencing used immunoSEQ multiplex PCR; TCRdb keeps in-frame clones, though not all of them. The sample holds more than 150,000 clones; around 84% are singletons and the top ten take 1.2%. The sequencing input was PBMCs. These receptors all stem from a girl aged 2-10 years in good health and CMV-seropositive. Both conserved end residues are part of each CDR3. A D gene is named only where the DNA matches it firmly. Some rows have no size entry. The others give once, few or many, or a class for an expanded clone.

v_gene	d_gene	abundance	j_gene	CDR3nt	CDR3aa
TRBV5-6	TRBD2	-	TRBJ2-3	TGTGCCAGCAGCTCCGGGACTAGCGGCACAGATACGCAGTATTTT	CASSSGTSGTDTQYF
TRBV6-1	TRBD1	-	TRBJ2-4	TGTGCCAGCAGTGGAACCGGGACAGGGAACGACATTCAGTACTTC	CASSGTGTGNDIQYF
TRBV4-1	-	-	TRBJ2-5	TGCGCCAGCAGCCATACTAGAGGGGGGGCGACCCAGTACTTC	CASSHTRGGATQYF
TRBV11-2	-	-	TRBJ2-7	TGTGCCAGCAGCTTGGAGGGCCCCATATTTTACGAGCAGTACTTC	CASSLEGPIFYEQYF
TRBV7-8	TRBD2	-	TRBJ2-1	TGTGCCAGCAGCTTTACGGGAGGGCCAGCCTACAATGAGCAGTTCTTC	CASSFTGGPAYNEQFF
TRBV28	TRBD1	-	TRBJ2-5	TGTGCCAGCAGTTTGACAGGGGGGTGGGAGACCCAGTACTTC	CASSLTGGWETQYF
TRBV11-2	TRBD2	-	TRBJ2-2	TGTGCCAGCAGCCACTGGGGACTAGCGGACGACACCGGGGAGCTGTTTTTT	CASSHWGLADDTGELFF
TRBV14	TRBD1	-	TRBJ2-7	TGTGCCAGCAGCTCAATTAAAGGACAGGGCTACGAGCAGTACTTC	CASSSIKGQGYEQYF
TRBV6-1	-	-	TRBJ2-3	TGTGCCAGCAGAGAGGGGGGGTCAGATACGCAGTATTTT	CASREGGSDTQYF
TRBV9	-	-	TRBJ1-1	TGTGCCAGCAGCAAGCGGGACACCGTTCAAGCTTTCTTT	CASSKRDTVQAFF
TRBV4-1	TRBD2	-	TRBJ2-7	TGCGCCAGCAGCCAAGTTGGGAGCGGGAGGCAAGACTACGAGCAGTACTTC	CASSQVGSGRQDYEQYF
TRBV19	-	-	TRBJ1-1	TGTGCCAGTAGTACGTACAGGGTCGGGAACACTGAAGCTTTCTTT	CASSTYRVGNTEAFF
TRBV2	TRBD1	once	TRBJ2-1	TGTGCCAGCAGTGGAACAGGGGTGCTCATCATTGCGAACAATGAGCAGTTCTTC	CASSGTGVLIIANNEQFF
TRBV2	-	-	TRBJ1-4	TGTGCCAGCAGTGATAGAGGCCCACCTCGAGAAAAACTGTTTTTT	CASSDRGPPREKLFF
TRBV6-8	-	few	TRBJ2-4	TGTGCCAGCAGTTCCCCCTACCGGTCGGACATTCAGTACTTC	CASSSPYRSDIQYF
TRBV9	-	few	TRBJ2-3	TGTGCCAGCAGCGTAGGCGGCCGATCAGATACGCAGTATTTT	CASSVGGRSDTQYF
TRBV10-3	TRBD1	-	TRBJ1-1	TGTGCCATCAGTAGGGGGCCCACAAAGAACACTGAAGCTTTCTTT	CAISRGPTKNTEAFF
TRBV7-3	TRBD1	-	TRBJ1-2	TGTGCCAGCAGCCAGAACAGGGGGCGCGGCTATGGCTACACCTTC	CASSQNRGRGYGYTF
TRBV5-6	-	-	TRBJ1-6	TGTGCCAGCAGCGCCGCCAGGGGTTCACCCCTCCACTTT	CASSAARGSPLHF
TRBV15	-	-	TRBJ2-7	TGTGCCACCAGCAGAGATCCCGGACAGCAAATAGAGCAGTACTTC	CATSRDPGQQIEQYF
TRBV12-5	-	once	TRBJ1-2	TGTGCTAGTGGTTTGGTACGTAGGGCAGGGGATGGCTACACCTTC	CASGLVRRAGDGYTF
TRBV27	-	-	TRBJ1-3	TGTGCCAGCAGTTTCCAGGGGCGCGTCGGAAACACCATATATTTT	CASSFQGRVGNTIYF
TRBV5-1	TRBD1	-	TRBJ2-2	TGCGCCAGCAGCGAACAGGGGGTCGGGGAGCTGTTTTTT	CASSEQGVGELFF
TRBV6-1	-	-	TRBJ1-5	TGTGCCAGCAGTGTAGTACAGGGAGTAGGACAGCCCCAGCATTTT	CASSVVQGVGQPQHF
TRBV5-1	TRBD2	-	TRBJ2-3	TGCGCCAGCTCACGGGCTAGCGGTAGCACAGATACGCAGTATTTT	CASSRASGSTDTQYF
TRBV5-4	-	-	TRBJ1-2	TGTGCCAGCAGCTTGGATTTCGCGACGCAGGCTTATCATGGCTACACCTTC	CASSLDFATQAYHGYTF
TRBV4-2	TRBD1	-	TRBJ1-1	TGTGCCAGTAACGACAGGGCGAACACTGAAGCTTTCTTT	CASNDRANTEAFF
TRBV9	-	-	TRBJ2-7	TGTGCCAGCAGCGGGGTCCCCGGGACTCCTGGCGAGCAGTACTTC	CASSGVPGTPGEQYF
TRBV4-1	TRBD1	few	TRBJ1-1	TGCGCCAGCAGCCATCAACAGGGGATGAACACTGAAGCTTTCTTT	CASSHQQGMNTEAFF
TRBV30	TRBD2	-	TRBJ2-5	TGTGCCTGGACTCCACTAGCGATGGGGAGGCAAGAGACCCAGTACTTC	CAWTPLAMGRQETQYF
TRBV11-3	-	-	TRBJ2-7	TGTGCCAGCAGTTACCCCTTTGAATTAGGCAAACAGGGCTACGAGCAGTACTTC	CASSYPFELGKQGYEQYF
TRBV27	TRBD1	once	TRBJ2-7	TGTGCCAGCAGTTTAAAGGGACAGGGGAGCGAGCAGTACTTC	CASSLKGQGSEQYF
TRBV11-2	-	-	TRBJ2-7	TGTGCCAGCAGCTTAGTGGTTTTGGGGACATCGTCTTACGAGCAGTACTTC	CASSLVVLGTSSYEQYF
TRBV10-1	-	-	TRBJ2-3	TGCGCCAGCAGTGAAGCGCAGCCGTACACAGATACGCAGTATTTT	CASSEAQPYTDTQYF
TRBV5-1	TRBD1	few	TRBJ1-1	TGCGCCAGCAGCCAAAGACAGGGCGCGAACACTGAAGCTTTCTTT	CASSQRQGANTEAFF
TRBV6-1	-	-	TRBJ1-6	TGTGCCAGCAGTGTCCTCGGGGAGACTAATTCACCCCTCCACTTT	CASSVLGETNSPLHF
TRBV7-2	TRBD1	-	TRBJ2-1	TGTGCCAGCAGCTTCTCCGGGACAGGGGCGAACAATGAGCAGTTCTTC	CASSFSGTGANNEQFF
TRBV15	-	-	TRBJ1-2	TGTGCCACCAGCAGAGATTACGAGCCGAGCTATGGCTACACCTTC	CATSRDYEPSYGYTF
TRBV30	-	-	TRBJ2-7	TGTGCCTGGAGTGTACGTCGGGACACCTACGAGCAGTACTTC	CAWSVRRDTYEQYF
TRBV5-6	TRBD1	few	TRBJ1-2	TGTGCCAGCAGCTTGGCATCCAGGGGGGATGGCTACACCTTC	CASSLASRGDGYTF
TRBV28	TRBD1	-	TRBJ1-5	TGTGCCAGCAGTTGGGTCGGGACAGGGCCGAATCAGCCCCAGCATTTT	CASSWVGTGPNQPQHF
TRBV21-1	-	-	TRBJ2-7	TGTGCCAGCAGCAGGGAGGATGGGGTTTACGAGCAGTACTTC	CASSREDGVYEQYF
TRBV28	-	-	TRBJ2-1	TGTGCCAGCGACCCCGTGAGTCTGCGGGATCGCGGGTCCAATGAGCAGTTCTTC	CASDPVSLRDRGSNEQFF
TRBV7-9	-	-	TRBJ2-1	TGTGCCAGCAGTCTTCAACTAGACAATGAGCAGTTCTTC	CASSLQLDNEQFF
TRBV28	TRBD2	-	TRBJ2-2	TGTGCCAGCAGAAACCAGCCCGGGACTAGCGGGGACCTCACCGGGGAGCTGTTTTTT	CASRNQPGTSGDLTGELFF
TRBV7-9	-	-	TRBJ1-4	TGTGCCAGCAGCTCACGGTGGTCTAATGAAAAACTGTTTTTT	CASSSRWSNEKLFF
TRBV29-1	TRBD1	-	TRBJ2-1	TGCAGCGTTGACGGGGGGACAGGGTGGAATGAGCAGTTCTTC	CSVDGGTGWNEQFF
TRBV6-5	TRBD1	once	TRBJ1-2	TGTGCCAGCAGTCCACGGACAGGGACTATAGGCTACACCTTC	CASSPRTGTIGYTF
TRBV7-8	TRBD1	-	TRBJ1-2	TGTGCCAGCAGCTTAGCCTCTTTGGACAGGGTGTATGGCTACACCTTC	CASSLASLDRVYGYTF
TRBV28	-	-	TRBJ1-2	TGTGCCAGCTCGGCGGTCCCCACCCCTAACTATGGCTACACCTTC	CASSAVPTPNYGYTF
TRBV28	TRBD1	-	TRBJ2-7	TGTGCCAGCAGAACCGACAGGGGTCCCGACGAGCAGTACTTC	CASRTDRGPDEQYF
TRBV2	-	few	TRBJ2-2	TGTGCCAGCAGTGAAGGGGTAGCCCTCAGGGAGCTGTTTTTT	CASSEGVALRELFF
TRBV30	-	-	TRBJ2-7	TGTGCCTGGACTCGAACAGGCGAGCAGTACTTC	CAWTRTGEQYF
TRBV5-1	TRBD2	-	TRBJ2-7	TGCGCCAGCAGCTTAGGGGCGGGGGTAGGTGAGCAGTACTTC	CASSLGAGVGEQYF
TRBV6-1	-	-	TRBJ1-1	TGTGCCAGCAGTGAAGCGCTGGGCAGGGACACTGAAGCTTTCTTT	CASSEALGRDTEAFF
TRBV11-1	-	once	TRBJ1-1	TGTGCCAGCAGCCCCAGAAGGAGGCTCATGAACACTGAAGCTTTCTTT	CASSPRRRLMNTEAFF
TRBV5-1	TRBD2	-	TRBJ2-3	TGCGCCAGCACTCGGGGACTAGTGATTGGAGATACGCAGTATTTT	CASTRGLVIGDTQYF
TRBV15	-	-	TRBJ2-7	TGTGCCACCAGTACCTGGCCGACAGACTCCTACGAGCAGTACTTC	CATSTWPTDSYEQYF
TRBV13	TRBD2	-	TRBJ2-1	TGTGCCAGCAGCTTGCGGGGGGCCGCCAATGAGCAGTTCTTC	CASSLRGAANEQFF
TRBV7-9	TRBD2	few	TRBJ2-1	TGTGCCAGCTGCGAGGGCGGGAGGGCCTTAGACAATGAGCAGTTCTTC	CASCEGGRALDNEQFF